The rows below give T cell receptor beta chains drawn from one sample of a study of chemoradiotherapy in HPV16-positive cancers. The assay was immunoSEQ multiplex PCR, and TCRdb's table has in-frame clones only and misses some. The profile shows about 29,000 clones, roughly nine tenths of them singletons. The sample in question was blood, obtained from a patient who underwent chemoradiotherapy. The receptors shown here come from a human donor with HPV-associated anogenital cancer. Each CDR3 is given with its conserved first and last residue. The D gene is left open where the match is weak. The listing skips clone size in some rows; elsewhere it reads once, few, many or a size class.

D: .
size: .
V: TRBV6-5
J: TRBJ2-4
CDR3: CASSRSGGSRNIQYF
DNA: TGTGCCAGCAGTCGATCTGGTGGCAGTAGGAACATTCAGTACTTC

D: .
size: .
V: TRBV27
J: TRBJ1-1
CDR3: CASSFRGPNTEAFF
DNA: TGTGCCAGCTCTTTTCGCGGACCGAACACTGAAGCTTTCTTT

D: TRBD1
size: .
V: TRBV5-1
J: TRBJ1-1
CDR3: CASSGGQHDGTEAFF
DNA: TGCGCCAGCAGCGGGGGACAGCACGACGGCACTGAAGCTTTCTTT

D: TRBD1
size: once
V: TRBV28
J: TRBJ2-6
CDR3: CATTGGSISGANVLTF
DNA: TGTGCCACGACAGGGGGATCAATCTCTGGGGCCAACGTCCTGACTTTC

D: .
size: few
V: TRBV29-1
J: TRBJ1-1
CDR3: CSVVANTEAFF
DNA: TGCAGCGTTGTGGCCAACACTGAAGCTTTCTTT

D: .
size: .
V: TRBV4-3
J: TRBJ1-4
CDR3: CASSQDPAQASNEKLFF
DNA: TGCGCCAGCAGCCAAGATCCGGCGCAGGCCTCTAATGAAAAACTGTTTTTT

D: .
size: .
V: TRBV29-1
J: TRBJ2-7
CDR3: CSVGQTYEQYF
DNA: TGCAGCGTTGGTCAGACCTACGAGCAGTACTTC

D: .
size: .
V: TRBV15
J: TRBJ2-2
CDR3: CATSRDGIDTGELFF
DNA: TGTGCCACCAGCAGAGACGGGATAGACACCGGGGAGCTGTTTTTT

D: TRBD1
size: .
V: TRBV10-1
J: TRBJ2-1
CDR3: CASSEGTGKGYNEQFF
DNA: TGCGCCAGCAGTGAGGGGACAGGGAAAGGTTACAATGAGCAGTTCTTC

D: .
size: .
V: TRBV29-1
J: TRBJ1-4
CDR3: CSARTNEKLFF
DNA: TGCAGCGCGAGAACTAATGAAAAACTGTTTTTT

D: TRBD2
size: .
V: TRBV5-4
J: TRBJ2-3
CDR3: CASSKGLAETDTQYF
DNA: TGTGCCAGCAGCAAGGGACTAGCGGAAACAGATACGCAGTATTTT

D: TRBD1
size: .
V: TRBV9
J: TRBJ2-1
CDR3: CASSNTGDRYNEQFF
DNA: TGTGCCAGCAGCAACACAGGGGACAGATACAATGAGCAGTTCTTC

D: TRBD1
size: .
V: TRBV5-1
J: TRBJ2-7
CDR3: CASSTGQGFYEQYF
DNA: TGCGCCAGCAGCACCGGACAGGGGTTTTACGAGCAGTACTTC

D: .
size: .
V: TRBV19
J: TRBJ1-6
CDR3: CASSIQGGGNSPLHF
DNA: TGTGCCAGTAGTATCCAAGGAGGTGGTAATTCACCCCTCCACTTT

D: .
size: .
V: TRBV15
J: TRBJ1-5
CDR3: CATSRDQGRNQPQHF
DNA: TGTGCCACCAGCAGAGACCAGGGAAGGAATCAGCCCCAGCATTTT

D: .
size: .
V: TRBV6-6
J: TRBJ1-5
CDR3: CASTGQGSNQPQHF
DNA: TGTGCCAGCACCGGACAAGGATCCAATCAGCCCCAGCATTTT

D: .
size: few
V: TRBV7-9
J: TRBJ2-4
CDR3: CAAGNPKNIQYF
DNA: TGTGCCGCTGGGAATCCCAAAAACATTCAGTACTTC

D: TRBD1
size: .
V: TRBV6-5
J: TRBJ1-1
CDR3: CASIDRVLGTEAFF
DNA: TGTGCCAGCATTGACAGGGTATTGGGCACTGAAGCTTTCTTT

D: .
size: .
V: TRBV7-2
J: TRBJ2-1
CDR3: CASSLGSWGDEQFF
DNA: TGTGCCAGCAGCTTGGGAAGCTGGGGGGATGAGCAGTTCTTC

D: .
size: .
V: TRBV11-3
J: TRBJ2-2
CDR3: CASSLGDITNTGELFF
DNA: TGTGCCAGCAGCTTAGGGGACATCACAAACACCGGGGAGCTGTTTTTT

D: TRBD1
size: once
V: TRBV5-4
J: TRBJ1-1
CDR3: CASSPTGGNTEAFF
DNA: TGTGCCAGCAGCCCGACAGGGGGCAACACTGAAGCTTTCTTT

D: TRBD1
size: .
V: TRBV6-1
J: TRBJ1-1
CDR3: CASSTQGTEAFF
DNA: TGTGCCAGCAGTACACAGGGGACTGAAGCTTTCTTT